These T cell receptor beta chains were read from a single sample in a study of cytomegalovirus exposure and HLA in healthy donors. Profiling relied on immunoSEQ multiplex PCR, and the TCRdb table lists in-frame clones only, not all of them. The sample consists of fewer than 250,000 clones, around four fifths of them appearing once. What was sequenced was PBMCs. The receptors here all came from a woman between 45 and 65 years old in good health and CMV-seropositive. Both conserved end residues are part of each CDR3. Fields, in order: D gene, V gene, clone size, J gene, CDR3 protein, CDR3 DNA. The D gene is left open where the match is weak. The listing skips clone size in some rows; elsewhere it reads once, few, many or a size class.

d_call: TRBD2
v_call: TRBV5-1
clone_size: -
j_call: TRBJ2-1
cdr3_aa: CASSWTLAGGAPVAYNEQFF
cdr3_nt: TGCGCCAGCAGCTGGACCTTAGCGGGGGGGGCCCCTGTCGCATACAATGAGCAGTTCTTC

d_call: TRBD2
v_call: TRBV7-3
clone_size: -
j_call: TRBJ2-1
cdr3_aa: CASSTGGTYNEQFF
cdr3_nt: TGTGCCAGCAGCACCGGGGGGACTTACAATGAGCAGTTCTTC

d_call: TRBD1
v_call: TRBV6-1
clone_size: -
j_call: TRBJ2-3
cdr3_aa: CASRTGGTSTDTQYF
cdr3_nt: TGTGCCAGCAGGACAGGGGGTACTAGCACAGATACGCAGTATTTT

d_call: -
v_call: TRBV6-1
clone_size: once
j_call: TRBJ2-5
cdr3_aa: CASSEGGGAETQYF
cdr3_nt: TGTGCCAGCAGTGAAGGGGGCGGGGCGGAGACCCAGTACTTC

d_call: -
v_call: TRBV4-1
clone_size: -
j_call: TRBJ1-5
cdr3_aa: CASSQVQATDQPQHF
cdr3_nt: TGCGCCAGCAGCCAAGTACAGGCAACCGATCAGCCCCAGCATTTT

d_call: TRBD1
v_call: TRBV6-6
clone_size: -
j_call: TRBJ1-2
cdr3_aa: CASSDPGTGYGYTF
cdr3_nt: TGTGCCAGCAGCGACCCTGGGACAGGCTATGGCTACACCTTC

d_call: -
v_call: TRBV27
clone_size: -
j_call: TRBJ1-2
cdr3_aa: CASSSVQGYGYTF
cdr3_nt: TGTGCCAGCAGTTCCGTTCAGGGGTACGGCTACACCTTC

d_call: -
v_call: TRBV6-4
clone_size: -
j_call: TRBJ1-1
cdr3_aa: CASSDNHNTEAFF
cdr3_nt: TGTGCCAGCAGTGACAATCATAACACTGAAGCTTTCTTT

d_call: -
v_call: TRBV29-1
clone_size: -
j_call: TRBJ1-5
cdr3_aa: CSVRAGGNQPQHF
cdr3_nt: TGCAGCGTACGGGCCGGGGGCAATCAGCCCCAGCATTTT

d_call: TRBD2
v_call: TRBV7-2
clone_size: few
j_call: TRBJ2-2
cdr3_aa: CASKSGGASTGELFF
cdr3_nt: TGTGCCAGCAAGAGCGGGGGGGCCTCCACCGGGGAGCTGTTTTTT

d_call: -
v_call: TRBV27
clone_size: -
j_call: TRBJ2-2
cdr3_aa: CASRRQGAASGETGELFF
cdr3_nt: TGTGCCAGCAGAAGACAGGGGGCGGCTAGCGGGGAAACCGGGGAGCTGTTTTTT

d_call: TRBD1
v_call: TRBV9
clone_size: -
j_call: TRBJ1-6
cdr3_aa: CASSVEGGRGQRSPLHF
cdr3_nt: TGTGCCAGCAGCGTAGAAGGTGGCAGGGGGCAACGATCACCCCTCCACTTT

d_call: TRBD2
v_call: TRBV5-8
clone_size: -
j_call: TRBJ2-1
cdr3_aa: CASSPGDPSGGHYNEQFF
cdr3_nt: TGTGCCAGCAGCCCAGGGGACCCCAGCGGGGGGCACTACAATGAGCAGTTCTTC

d_call: TRBD1
v_call: TRBV4-1
clone_size: -
j_call: TRBJ2-5
cdr3_aa: CASSQRQGSETQYF
cdr3_nt: TGCGCCAGCAGCCAACGACAGGGATCGGAGACCCAGTACTTC

d_call: -
v_call: TRBV7-9
clone_size: -
j_call: TRBJ1-3
cdr3_aa: CASSPLRTGNTIYF
cdr3_nt: TGTGCCAGCAGCCCCCTCAGGACTGGAAACACCATATATTTT

d_call: -
v_call: TRBV13
clone_size: -
j_call: TRBJ1-4
cdr3_aa: CASSSRTVRVEKLFF
cdr3_nt: TGTGCCAGCAGCTCCCGGACAGTGAGGGTTGAAAAACTGTTTTTT

d_call: TRBD1
v_call: TRBV5-1
clone_size: -
j_call: TRBJ2-7
cdr3_aa: CASSLQGVPYEQYF
cdr3_nt: TGCGCCAGCAGCTTACAGGGGGTACCCTACGAGCAGTACTTC

d_call: -
v_call: TRBV4-2
clone_size: -
j_call: TRBJ2-7
cdr3_aa: CASSQEITGSAYEQYF
cdr3_nt: TGTGCCAGCAGCCAAGAGATAACCGGGTCGGCCTACGAGCAGTACTTC

d_call: TRBD1
v_call: TRBV7-6
clone_size: once
j_call: TRBJ2-7
cdr3_aa: CASRSNRGFPYEQYF
cdr3_nt: TGTGCCAGCCGATCGAACAGGGGGTTCCCCTACGAGCAGTACTTC

d_call: -
v_call: TRBV5-4
clone_size: -
j_call: TRBJ1-1
cdr3_aa: CASSFKGAGEAFF
cdr3_nt: TGTGCCAGCAGCTTTAAGGGCGCGGGTGAAGCTTTCTTT

d_call: -
v_call: TRBV4-1
clone_size: few
j_call: TRBJ1-2
cdr3_aa: CASSQDRDYGYTF
cdr3_nt: TGCGCCAGCAGCCAAGACAGGGACTATGGCTACACCTTC

d_call: TRBD1
v_call: TRBV19
clone_size: -
j_call: TRBJ2-3
cdr3_aa: CASSIAGTGSTDTQYF
cdr3_nt: TGTGCCAGTAGTATAGCGGGGACAGGAAGCACAGATACGCAGTATTTT

d_call: TRBD1
v_call: TRBV30
clone_size: -
j_call: TRBJ1-2
cdr3_aa: CAWSILSQGAGGYTF
cdr3_nt: TGTGCCTGGAGTATTCTTTCACAGGGGGCGGGTGGCTACACCTTC

d_call: -
v_call: TRBV4-2
clone_size: -
j_call: TRBJ1-6
cdr3_aa: CASSQDPGGGDSPLHF
cdr3_nt: TGTGCCAGCAGCCAAGACCCCGGCGGGGGGGATTCACCCCTCCACTTT

d_call: -
v_call: TRBV28
clone_size: few
j_call: TRBJ1-4
cdr3_aa: CASSLWSGNEKLFF
cdr3_nt: TGTGCCAGCAGTTTGTGGTCAGGGAATGAAAAACTGTTTTTT

d_call: -
v_call: TRBV5-6
clone_size: -
j_call: TRBJ2-2
cdr3_aa: CASSFRQGNTGELFF
cdr3_nt: TGTGCCAGCAGCTTTCGTCAGGGGAACACCGGGGAGCTGTTTTTT

d_call: TRBD1
v_call: TRBV6-1
clone_size: -
j_call: TRBJ1-2
cdr3_aa: CASSEGAGGDGYTF
cdr3_nt: TGTGCCAGCAGTGAAGGGGCAGGGGGAGATGGCTACACCTTC

d_call: -
v_call: TRBV7-2
clone_size: once
j_call: TRBJ2-7
cdr3_aa: CASTLSGGPYEQYF
cdr3_nt: TGTGCCAGCACCTTATCCGGGGGACCCTACGAGCAGTACTTC

d_call: -
v_call: TRBV27
clone_size: -
j_call: TRBJ1-1
cdr3_aa: CATLEGVQAFF
cdr3_nt: TGTGCCACCCTTGAGGGGGTCCAAGCTTTCTTT

d_call: TRBD1
v_call: TRBV5-1
clone_size: -
j_call: TRBJ1-1
cdr3_aa: CASSFEAGGQDTEAFF
cdr3_nt: TGCGCCAGCAGCTTCGAGGCAGGGGGTCAGGACACTGAAGCTTTCTTT

d_call: TRBD1
v_call: TRBV5-1
clone_size: -
j_call: TRBJ1-2
cdr3_aa: CASSWDGTGAGRDYGYTF
cdr3_nt: TGCGCCAGCAGCTGGGACGGGACAGGGGCAGGTCGAGACTATGGCTACACCTTC

d_call: -
v_call: TRBV4-3
clone_size: -
j_call: TRBJ2-7
cdr3_aa: CASSRVQGSAYEQYF
cdr3_nt: TGCGCCAGCAGCCGGGTCCAGGGCTCAGCCTACGAGCAGTACTTC

d_call: -
v_call: TRBV7-2
clone_size: few
j_call: TRBJ2-1
cdr3_aa: CASSFGPEQFF
cdr3_nt: TGTGCCAGCAGCTTCGGTCCTGAGCAGTTCTTC

d_call: -
v_call: TRBV19
clone_size: -
j_call: TRBJ1-5
cdr3_aa: CASSIREERVSNQPQHF
cdr3_nt: TGTGCCAGTAGTATCCGCGAAGAACGGGTGAGCAATCAGCCCCAGCATTTT

d_call: TRBD1
v_call: TRBV23-1
clone_size: -
j_call: TRBJ2-7
cdr3_aa: CASSHPARGSYEQYF
cdr3_nt: TGCGCCAGCAGTCACCCCGCCAGGGGGTCCTACGAGCAGTACTTC

d_call: TRBD1
v_call: TRBV19
clone_size: -
j_call: TRBJ2-2
cdr3_aa: CASSIGTGQGGGELFF
cdr3_nt: TGTGCCAGTAGTATCGGGACAGGGCAGGGTGGCGGGGAGCTGTTTTTT

d_call: TRBD1
v_call: TRBV19
clone_size: -
j_call: TRBJ1-2
cdr3_aa: CASSAQGTGELANYGYTF
cdr3_nt: TGTGCCAGTAGTGCCCAAGGGACAGGAGAACTAGCTAACTATGGCTACACCTTC

d_call: -
v_call: TRBV5-1
clone_size: once
j_call: TRBJ1-1
cdr3_aa: CASSLAVAVPTEAFF
cdr3_nt: TGCGCCAGCAGCTTGGCCGTGGCGGTCCCCACTGAAGCTTTCTTT

d_call: TRBD1
v_call: TRBV19
clone_size: -
j_call: TRBJ2-1
cdr3_aa: CASSQGDYNEQFF
cdr3_nt: TGTGCCAGCAGTCAGGGGGATTACAATGAGCAGTTCTTC

d_call: -
v_call: TRBV19
clone_size: -
j_call: TRBJ1-4
cdr3_aa: CASSPSEEKLSF
cdr3_nt: TGTGCCAGTAGTCCGTCGGAGGAAAAACTGTCTTTT

d_call: -
v_call: TRBV7-9
clone_size: -
j_call: TRBJ2-1
cdr3_aa: CASSFLSRLPPYNEQFF
cdr3_nt: TGTGCCAGCAGCTTCCTTTCCCGACTGCCTCCCTACAATGAGCAGTTCTTC

d_call: TRBD1
v_call: TRBV28
clone_size: -
j_call: TRBJ1-5
cdr3_aa: CASTSDPALDRDSNQPQHF
cdr3_nt: TGTGCCAGCACCAGTGACCCCGCCCTAGACAGGGATAGCAATCAGCCCCAGCATTTT